This T cell receptor beta chain was sequenced in a study of blood T cell repertoires in COVID-19 (TCRdb year 2020). With respect to the entire study: Samples from collaborators originated in the United States, Italy and Spain and spanned both the acute and convalescent phases of COVID-19. Sample metadata almost always included a de-identified subject ID, COVID-19 status, age in years and sex. Subjects who had been exposed to COVID-19, were actively infected with it, or had recovered from it provided the deeply sampled blood TCRbeta repertoires that made up the dataset. Samples were obtained from the ongoing ImmuneRACE study (first 160 participants) and from over 1,000 subjects provided by 6 global collaborators. A freely available public database, intended as a resource for researchers studying the immune response to SARS-CoV-2, is where the repertoires were released. Where available, HLA class I and class II types were taken from metadata supplied by the sample provider and were not determined by assay-based typing. The material from the prospective study consisted of cDNA or gDNA derived from T cells, B-cell-depleted T cells, or PBMCs.

Concerning this clone itself: Its antigen specificity is not known. Per-base qualities were not stored, and no clone one base away is much larger.

Collaborating institutions collected whole blood in K2EDTA tubes following their own protocols. For TCRbeta analysis, collaborators shipped samples as frozen whole blood, isolated PBMCs, or DNA extracted from either of those sample types. TCRbeta CDR3 regions were amplified from genomic DNA by means of the immunoSEQ Assay, a bias-controlled multiplex PCR. Processing in the source paper ran as follows. The number of nucleated cells in each sample was estimated from the amplification of reference gene primers within the assay. To quantify the absolute abundance of each unique TCRbeta CDR3 rearrangement, sequence reads were collapsed and filtered. For each sample, productive Simpson clonality was calculated as the square root of Simpson's diversity index over productive rearrangements. Drawn from immuneACCESS, this table holds only the in-frame rearrangements with V and J called that TCRdb kept. Clones are partly lost; checked studies trace under half to an unresolved V gene and leave the rest unexplained. V and J calls and clone size are given by that table; D and trimming were obtained from the DNA. This sample comprises more than 110,000 clones, about 88% of them detected only once. Together, the top ten hold about 10% of the sample.

Study-wide findings and limitations: Clinical and demographic metadata were provided uncurated, with the amount varying by source and participant.

Measured from the cysteine to the phenylalanine, the CDR3 is 14 residues long. Only the CDR3 part of the read is kept: 42 bases, read in frame from the first base. V loses 1 base, J loses 5 bases, and the germline ends lie 9 bases apart. The germline V gene sets CDR1 to MGHRA and CDR2 to YSYEKL. Sequencing input: peripheral blood. The TCR originated in a man between 45 and 60 years old with active or convalescent COVID-19. Rearrangement joined TRBV4-1 to TRBJ1-5; TRBD1 is possibly the D segment (5 matching bases). The CDR3 region has the sequence CASSQGQGDQPQHF. The DNA sequence reads TGCGCCAGCAGCCAAGGTCAGGGCGATCAGCCCCAGCATTTT.